The rows below give T cell receptor beta chains drawn from one sample of a study of CD8 T cells in Susac syndrome. TCRdb re-called the immunoSEQ multiplex PCR reads through MiXCR, storing one row per CDR3 protein. The data show about 85,000 distinct CDR3 sequences, with about 94% seen just once and 0.26% held by the top ten. Sequencing input: CD8+ T cells from PBMCs. The source is a human donor in good health. The CDR3 runs from the conserved cysteine through the conserved F or W. Each record gives: V gene, J gene, clone size, D gene, CDR3 DNA, CDR3 protein. The D gene is left open where the match is weak. Part of the rows lack a size; the others show once, few, many or a class for expanded clones.

>TRBV29-1|TRBJ2-7|NA|NA
TGCAGCGTTGAAGAGGGACAAGCCTCGGACGAGCAGTACTTC
CSVEEGQASDEQYF
>TRBV4-1|TRBJ2-5|NA|NA
TGCGCCAGCAGCCAAGATTCCTCGATCGGGAGAGGTCACGAGACCCAGTACTTC
CASSQDSSIGRGHETQYF
>TRBV5-1|TRBJ2-3|NA|NA
TGCGCCAGCAGCAGCAGAGTAGATACGCAGTATTTT
CASSSRVDTQYF
>TRBV24-1|TRBJ1-5|NA|TRBD1
TGTGCCACCAGTGATAAGGGACAGGGGATAGGTCAGCCCCAGCATTTT
CATSDKGQGIGQPQHF
>TRBV20-1|TRBJ2-2|NA|NA
TGCAGTGCTAGGAATCTGCTGGGGGGAGACGCCGGGGAGCTGTTTTTT
CSARNLLGGDAGELFF
>TRBV4-1|TRBJ1-1|NA|NA
TGCGCCAGCAGCCAAGGGCTCCGACAGATGAACACTGAAGCTTTCTTT
CASSQGLRQMNTEAFF
>TRBV4-3|TRBJ2-1|NA|NA
TGCGCCAGCAGCCAAGAGTTGGGATATAGGTCCTACAATGAGCAGTTCTTC
CASSQELGYRSYNEQFF
>TRBV7-6|TRBJ2-7|NA|NA
TGTGCCAGCAGCTTAGATGGGAGGGAGCAGTACTTC
CASSLDGREQYF
>TRBV16|TRBJ2-1|NA|TRBD2
TGTGCCAGCAGCCAATCCGCGGGGGGGCAGTTCTTC
CASSQSAGGQFF
>TRBV6-1|TRBJ2-6|NA|NA
TGTGCCAGCAGTCCCTACTTAGGAACTGGGGCCAACGTCCTGACTTTC
CASSPYLGTGANVLTF
>TRBV20-1|TRBJ2-7|NA|TRBD1
TGCAGTGCTAGACCTCAACGAATGGACAGGGGCTACGAGCAGTACTTC
CSARPQRMDRGYEQYF
>TRBV24-1|TRBJ2-1|NA|NA
TGTGCCACCAGTAGGTGGGACCCCGACAATGAGCAGTTCTTC
CATSRWDPDNEQFF
>TRBV28|TRBJ1-4|NA|NA
TGTGCCAGCACCCGCGTAGGGGGTGCCAATGAAAAACTGTTTTTT
CASTRVGGANEKLFF
>TRBV9|TRBJ2-3|NA|NA
TGTGCCAGCAGCGGGGCTAGCAACACAGATACGCAGTATTTT
CASSGASNTDTQYF
>TRBV9|TRBJ2-2|NA|TRBD1
TGTGCCAGCAGCGTGGGGGACAGCAACACCGGGGAGCTGTTTTTT
CASSVGDSNTGELFF
>TRBV10-3|TRBJ2-6|NA|NA
TGTGCCATCAGTGAGGACTCTGGGGCCAACGTCCTGACTTTC
CAISEDSGANVLTF
>TRBV19|TRBJ2-1|NA|NA
TGTGCCAGTAGCGTCGGGACTCGAATTGACAATGAGCAGTTCTTC
CASSVGTRIDNEQFF
>TRBV6-5|TRBJ1-1|NA|NA
TGTGCCAGCAGTTACGGGACATCTAACACTGAAGCTTTCTTT
CASSYGTSNTEAFF
>TRBV5-4|TRBJ2-4|NA|NA
TGTGCCAGCAGCCATGGTTCAGCCAAAAACATTCAGTACTTC
CASSHGSAKNIQYF
>TRBV13|TRBJ2-7|NA|TRBD1
TGTGCCAGCAGCCCTAAGGGGACAGGGGGAGTCTACGAGCAGTACTTC
CASSPKGTGGVYEQYF
>TRBV27|TRBJ2-4|once|TRBD2
TGTGCCAGCAGTTCACTAGCGGGGATTCAACTAGCCAAAAACATTCAGTACTTC
CASSSLAGIQLAKNIQYF
>TRBV9|TRBJ2-1|NA|NA
TGTGCCAGCAGCGCCAAATCCAATGAGCAGTTCTTC
CASSAKSNEQFF
>TRBV9|TRBJ1-4|NA|TRBD1
TGTGCCAGCAGCGTATCAGGGGGTGAAGGAGAAAAACTGTTTTTT
CASSVSGGEGEKLFF
>TRBV9|TRBJ1-2|NA|NA
TGTGCCAGCAGCCCCTTTAAAAGCTGGACAGTCGGCTATGGCTACACCTTC
CASSPFKSWTVGYGYTF
>TRBV19|TRBJ2-5|NA|NA
TGTGCCAGTAGTCTACCGACCCGGACGGGGTCAGAGACCCAGTACTTC
CASSLPTRTGSETQYF
>TRBV19|TRBJ1-4|NA|NA
TGTGCCAGTACCACCCTGACCGGGACCGGCGAAAAACTGTTTTTT
CASTTLTGTGEKLFF
>TRBV29-1|TRBJ1-1|NA|NA
TGCAGCGTCCTTTCAGGGACCTTGAACACTGAAGCTTTCTTT
CSVLSGTLNTEAFF
>TRBV20-1|TRBJ1-5|NA|NA
TGCAGTGCTAGAGAAGGGGTAGGACAGCCCCAGCATTTT
CSAREGVGQPQHF
>TRBV28|TRBJ2-3|NA|NA
TGTGCCAGCAGCCCTACAAGTGCAGATACGCAGTATTTT
CASSPTSADTQYF
>TRBV4-1|TRBJ1-1|NA|NA
TGCGCCAGCAGCCAGCGGGCAACGACGGGACACGTGGGGAGAGCTTTCTTT
CASSQRATTGHVGRAFF
>TRBV15|TRBJ1-4|NA|NA
TGTGCCACCAGCAGAGATCGGGTAACAACTAATGAAAAACTGTTTTTT
CATSRDRVTTNEKLFF
>TRBV19|TRBJ2-5|NA|TRBD2
TGTGCCAGTAGCGGGGGTAGCGGGAGAAGGGAGACCCAGTACTTC
CASSGGSGRRETQYF
>TRBV3-1|TRBJ2-1|NA|NA
TGTGCCAGCAGCCGGCTAGCTTGGGAATCCTACAATGAGCAGTTCTTC
CASSRLAWESYNEQFF
>TRBV20-1|TRBJ1-2|NA|NA
TGCAGTGCTAGTGACCGATCCTTCACTGGCTACACCTTC
CSASDRSFTGYTF
>TRBV4-1|TRBJ2-3|NA|NA
TGCGCCAGCAGCCAAGGGTTTAGTAGCGGAGGGGTCCCGGATACGCAGTATTTC
CASSQGFSSGGVPDTQYF
>TRBV2|TRBJ2-3|NA|NA
TGTGCCAGCAGTCCGGGAGCGTCGTTGACAGATACGCAGTATTTT
CASSPGASLTDTQYF
>TRBV29-1|TRBJ1-2|NA|NA
TGCAGCGTTTCTCCCGACACGTTTAACTATGGCTACACCTTC
CSVSPDTFNYGYTF
>TRBV18|TRBJ2-1|NA|NA
TGTGCCAGCTCACTTAGGGACTACAATGAGCAGTTCTTC
CASSLRDYNEQFF
>TRBV12-3/TRBV12-4|TRBJ1-1|few|NA
TGTGCCAGCAGTTTAAATTCTGAAGCTTTCTTT
CASSLNSEAFF
>TRBV2|TRBJ2-2|NA|TRBD1
TGTGCCAGCAGCGACAGGGGGCCGTCCACCGGGGAGCTGTTTTTT
CASSDRGPSTGELFF
>TRBV4-3|TRBJ2-1|NA|NA
TGCGCCAGCAGCCAAGATGAGTGGGACCCTACCAATGAGCAGTTCTTC
CASSQDEWDPTNEQFF
>TRBV27|TRBJ1-1|NA|TRBD1
TGTGCCAGCAGTTTATCGGACAGGGGCACTGAAGCTTTCTTT
CASSLSDRGTEAFF
>TRBV4-1|TRBJ2-1|NA|NA
TGCGCCAGCAGCCAAGATTCTCGTGAGTCCTACAATGAGCAGTTCTTC
CASSQDSRESYNEQFF
>TRBV7-9|TRBJ1-1|NA|NA
TGTGCCAGCAGCTTAACCACTGAAGCTTTCTTT
CASSLTTEAFF
>TRBV27|TRBJ2-1|once|NA
TGTGCCAGCGCCCAAGACAGCTCCTACAATGAGCAGTTCTTC
CASAQDSSYNEQFF
>TRBV20-1|TRBJ2-1|NA|NA
TGCAGTGCTAGTAGTAGGGCCTCCTACAATGAGCAGTTCTTC
CSASSRASYNEQFF
>TRBV7-9|TRBJ2-5|NA|NA
TGTGCCAGCAGCTTAAGAGGCCAGTTTGAAGAGACCCAGTACTTC
CASSLRGQFEETQYF
>TRBV14|TRBJ2-1|NA|NA
TGTGCCAGCAGCCAAGATGCGTACAATGAGCAGTTCTTC
CASSQDAYNEQFF
>TRBV7-9|TRBJ2-1|NA|TRBD2
TGTGCCAGCAGCCCGGGGGGGCCACACAATGAGCAGTTCTTC
CASSPGGPHNEQFF
>TRBV7-8|TRBJ2-1|NA|NA
TGTGCCAGCACTCGGGGGAACAATGAGCAGTTCTTC
CASTRGNNEQFF
>TRBV6-5|TRBJ2-3|NA|NA
TGTGCCAGCAGTTACGTGAGGGAGTCAGATACGCAGTATTTT
CASSYVRESDTQYF
>TRBV27|TRBJ1-4|NA|NA
TGTGCCAGCATGGGGCCTAATGAAAAACTGTTTTTT
CASMGPNEKLFF
>TRBV7-8|TRBJ2-5|once|NA
TGTGCCAGCAGCCCGGACGGGGCACGGGAGACCCAGTACTTC
CASSPDGARETQYF
>TRBV29-1|TRBJ2-2|NA|NA
TGCAGCGTTGTTAAGGGAACCGGGGAGCTGTTTTTT
CSVVKGTGELFF
>TRBV12-3/TRBV12-4|TRBJ2-4|NA|TRBD2
TGTGCCAGCAGCTTTTCGGCGGGGGGAGAAAACATTCAGTACTTC
CASSFSAGGENIQYF